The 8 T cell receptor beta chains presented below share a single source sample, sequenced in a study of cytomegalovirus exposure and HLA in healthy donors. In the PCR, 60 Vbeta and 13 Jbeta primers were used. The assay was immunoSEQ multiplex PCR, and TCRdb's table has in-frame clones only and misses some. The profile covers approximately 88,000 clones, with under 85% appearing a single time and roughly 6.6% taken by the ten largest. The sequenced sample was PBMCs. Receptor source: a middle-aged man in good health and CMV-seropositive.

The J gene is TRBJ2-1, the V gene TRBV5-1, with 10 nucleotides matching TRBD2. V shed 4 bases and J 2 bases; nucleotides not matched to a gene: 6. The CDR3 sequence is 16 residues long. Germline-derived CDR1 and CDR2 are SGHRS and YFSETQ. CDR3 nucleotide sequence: TGCGCCAGCAGCGGGAGCGGGGGGGCCCCCTACAATGAGCAGTTCTTC. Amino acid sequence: CASSGSGGAPYNEQFF.

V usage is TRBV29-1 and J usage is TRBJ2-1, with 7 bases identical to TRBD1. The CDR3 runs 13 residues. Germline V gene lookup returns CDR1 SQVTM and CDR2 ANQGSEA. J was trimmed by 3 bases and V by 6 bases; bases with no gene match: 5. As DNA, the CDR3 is TGCAGCGTAGAGGACAGGTTCTACAATGAGCAGTTCTTC. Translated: CSVEDRFYNEQFF.

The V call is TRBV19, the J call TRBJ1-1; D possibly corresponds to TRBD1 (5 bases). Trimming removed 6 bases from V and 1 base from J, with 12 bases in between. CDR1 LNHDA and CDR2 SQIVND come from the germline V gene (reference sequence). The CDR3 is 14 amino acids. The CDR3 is CASSLQVANTEAFF. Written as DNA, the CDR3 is TGTGCCAGTAGCCTACAGGTAGCGAACACTGAAGCTTTCTTT.

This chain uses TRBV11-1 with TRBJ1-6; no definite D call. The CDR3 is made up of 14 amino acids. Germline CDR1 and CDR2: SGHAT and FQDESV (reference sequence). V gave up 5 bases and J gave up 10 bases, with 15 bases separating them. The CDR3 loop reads CASSPGLVGSPLHF. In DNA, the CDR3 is TGTGCCAGCAGCCCCGGACTGGTAGGGTCACCCCTCCACTTT.

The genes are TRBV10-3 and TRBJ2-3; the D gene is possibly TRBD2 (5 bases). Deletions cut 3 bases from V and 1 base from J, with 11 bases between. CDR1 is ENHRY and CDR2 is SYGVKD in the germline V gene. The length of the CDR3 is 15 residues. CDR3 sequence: CAISERVGGTDTQYF. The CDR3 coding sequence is TGTGCCATCAGTGAAAGGGTCGGGGGCACAGATACGCAGTATTTT.

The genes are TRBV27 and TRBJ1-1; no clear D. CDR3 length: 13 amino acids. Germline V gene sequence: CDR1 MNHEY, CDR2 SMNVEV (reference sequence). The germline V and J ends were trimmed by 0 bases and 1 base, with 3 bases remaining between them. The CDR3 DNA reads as TGTGCCAGCAGTTTATCCAAGAACACTGAAGCTTTCTTT. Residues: CASSLSKNTEAFF.

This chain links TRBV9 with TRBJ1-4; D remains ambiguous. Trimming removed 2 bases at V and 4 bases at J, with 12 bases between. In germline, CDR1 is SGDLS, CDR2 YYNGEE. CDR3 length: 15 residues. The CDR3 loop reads CASSVGSQVNEKLFF. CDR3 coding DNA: TGTGCCAGCAGCGTTGGGTCGCAGGTTAATGAAAAACTGTTTTTT.

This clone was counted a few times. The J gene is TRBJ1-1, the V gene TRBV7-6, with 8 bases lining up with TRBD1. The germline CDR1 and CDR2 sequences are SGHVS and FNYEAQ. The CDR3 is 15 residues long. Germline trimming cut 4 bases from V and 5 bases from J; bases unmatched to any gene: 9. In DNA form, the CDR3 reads TGTGCCAGCAGCTCAGCCCGACAGGGGTGGACTGAAGCTTTCTTT. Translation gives CASSSARQGWTEAFF.